The TCR beta chain described here comes from a study of T cell repertoires in cytomegalovirus infection. Overall study results and limits: Dominant in the ex vivo response were TCR beta clonotypes restricted by HLA-C and specific for CMV.

TCRdb reprocessed the reads with MiXCR, giving one entry per CDR3 protein. The data show 250,000 to 300,000 distinct CDR3 sequences, roughly 26% seen once. CDR3 length: 17 residues. The germline CDR1 and CDR2 sequences are SGHRS and YFSETQ. V was clipped by 0 bases and J by 0 bases; unmatched bases: 5. Remarks on this clonotype: The antigen remains unidentified.

This sequence was found in a human donor in good health (CMV status not recorded). Some clones in this sample may be carry-over from other donors' samples. This chain joins TRBV5-1 and TRBJ2-5; 10 bases agree with TRBD2. Sequenced material: PBMCs. The CDR3 loop is CASSLAFSGGNQETQYF. CDR3 sequence (DNA): TGCGCCAGCAGCTTGGCTTTTAGCGGGGGGAACCAAGAGACCCAGTACTTC.